This paragraph covers one TCR beta chain sequence. The antigen remains unidentified. This CDR3 region has 15 residues. Germline CDR1 and CDR2: GTSNPN and SVGIG (reference sequence). Trimming took off 8 bases at V and 3 bases at J, with 22 bases between the two ends. This sample is drawn from a study of cytomegalovirus exposure and HLA in healthy donors. Study-level results: Later work associated 17,000 or so TCR beta sequences with HLA alleles at 0.05 false discovery rate. CMV serostatus was the only immune exposure information that was available.

The PCR employed 60 Vbeta primers together with 13 Jbeta primers. The assay was immunoSEQ multiplex PCR, and TCRdb's table has in-frame clones only and misses some. The repertoire holds over 150,000 clones, roughly 80% seen once, with about 4.8% in the top ten. The sequenced sample consisted of PBMCs. The chain joins TRBV30 to TRBJ1-2, with a weak D call TRBD1 (6 bases). The sequence was obtained from a man younger than 45 in good health and CMV-seronegative. The CDR3, as DNA: TGTGCCCCTTGGGGGGGGCGCAGGGATGACTATGGCTACACCTTC. Translated, it gives CAPWGGRRDDYGYTF.